This TCR beta chain is drawn from a study of blood T cell repertoires in COVID-19. Overall study context: PBMCs, B-cell-depleted T cells, or T cells provided the cDNA or gDNA that made up the material.

Per the original methods: Cell counts per sample came from amplifying reference gene primers. Clones were read by immunoSEQ multiplex PCR, and TCRdb kept only the in-frame ones, dropping some. The V and J calls and clone size were taken over from that table, and D and trimming were inferred from the DNA. The sample records around 250,000 clones, approximately 87% being singletons. Trimming took 0 bases from V and 0 from J, leaving 13 bases between them. The CDR3 covers 18 residues. In germline, CDR1 is SGDLS, CDR2 YYNGEE. This clone was seen a handful of times. The chain is built from TRBV9 and TRBJ2-6; the D gene is possibly TRBD1 (7 bases). This receptor was taken from a man aged 55 to 70 with acute or convalescent COVID-19. Material: peripheral blood. The CDR3: CASSVVPGDSSGANVLTF. CDR3 DNA: TGTGCCAGCAGCGTAGTGCCGGGGGACAGCTCTGGGGCCAACGTCCTGACTTTC.